These 28 T cell receptor beta chains were all obtained from the same sample, sequenced in a study of CD8+ T cells in alopecia areata. The sequencing template was cDNA reverse transcribed from extracted RNA. Generated by immunoSEQ multiplex PCR, the TCRdb table keeps only in-frame clones and is missing some. The sample holds under 150,000 clones; approximately 51% are singletons and the top ten take approximately 3.6%. The treatment here: oral pan-JAK inhibitor, 5-10 mg twice daily. Sequenced material: CD4+ T cells sorted from blood, taken at week 24, from a patient treated with tofacitinib. These receptor sequences come from a human donor with alopecia areata.

The genes are TRBV5-1 and TRBJ2-3; tentatively, D is TRBD2 (5 bases). Germline values: CDR1 SGHRS, CDR2 YFSETQ. There are 15 residues in the CDR3. V was pared by 0 bases and J by 1 base, with 9 bases between. The CDR3 region has the DNA TGCGCCAGCAGCTTGGACGGGAAGCGCACAGATACGCAGTATTTT. This gives the protein CASSLDGKRTDTQYF.

This clone was counted a few times. For the CDR3, the DNA is TGTGCCAGCAGTTCGGGTGGCGAGCAGTACTTC. Amino acid sequence: CASSSGGEQYF. This chain links TRBV6-6 with TRBJ2-7; D call uncertain. Germline V lookup: CDR1 MNHNY, CDR2 SVGAGI (reference sequence). V gave up 4 bases and J gave up 6 bases, with 7 bases separating them. The CDR3 spans 11 residues.

The chain combines TRBV7-2 with TRBJ2-3, with 8 nucleotides matching TRBD2. In germline, CDR1 is SGHTA, CDR2 FQGNSA. The length of the CDR3 is 16 residues. Trimming removed 3 bases from V and 3 bases from J; junction bases left unmatched: 8. The CDR3 is CASSFNWGLVTDTQYF. DNA of the CDR3: TGTGCCAGCAGCTTCAACTGGGGACTAGTGACAGATACGCAGTATTTT. Full variable domain (remainder filled in from reference TRBV7-2 and TRBJ2-3): GAGVSQSPSNKVTEKGKDVELRCDPISGHTALYWYRQSLGQGLEFLIYFQGNSAPDKSGLPSDRFSAERTGGSVSTLTIQRTQQEDSAVYLCASSFNWGLVTDTQYFGPGTRLTVL.

The rearrangement joins TRBV10-3 to TRBJ2-7, with 12 nucleotides matching TRBD1. Germline loops: CDR1 ENHRY, CDR2 SYGVKD. The CDR3 has 14 amino acids. V lost 10 bases to trimming and J lost 5 bases; unmatched junction nucleotides: 9. The DNA of the CDR3 is TGTGCCACCATCCGGGACAGGGGGCTCGACGAGCAGTACTTC. Its protein is CATIRDRGLDEQYF.

The chain recombines TRBV5-4 with TRBJ2-7; tentatively, D is TRBD1 (5 bases). The CDR3 contains 13 residues. The germline V gene has CDR1 SGHNT and CDR2 YYREEE (reference sequence). V lost 0 bases and J 3 bases, leaving 7 bases between the germline ends. The chain's CDR3 is CASSLGQLYEQYF. In nucleotides, the CDR3 is TGTGCCAGCAGCTTGGGACAGCTCTACGAGCAGTACTTC.

This clone was found a few times. V usage is TRBV7-2 and J usage is TRBJ2-7, with 10 bases matching TRBD1. Germline CDR1 and CDR2: SGHTA and FQGNSA. V was clipped by 5 bases and J by 3 bases; unmatched bases: 4. This CDR3 spans 14 amino acids. CDR3 region: CASSTGQGYYEQYF. Here the CDR3 DNA reads TGTGCCAGCAGCACGGGACAGGGGTACTACGAGCAGTACTTC.

V and J are TRBV7-2 and TRBJ1-2, with a tentative D call TRBD1 (5 bases). Trimming left V 5 bases short and J 2 bases short, with 9 bases between. This CDR3 contains 13 residues. Germline CDR1 reads SGHTA; CDR2 reads FQGNSA. As DNA, the CDR3 is TGTGCCAGCAGCCCGACAGAGAACTATGGCTACACCTTC. Protein product: CASSPTENYGYTF.

The chain joins TRBV7-9 to TRBJ2-5, with a possible D match to TRBD2 (6 bases). The CDR3 covers 15 residues. Trimming took off 5 bases at V and 1 base at J, with 14 bases between the two ends. CDR1 and CDR2 from the germline V gene are SEHNR and FQNEAQ (reference sequence). The chain's CDR3 is CASSPVGGPQETQYF. The CDR3, as DNA: TGTGCCAGCAGCCCCGTAGGAGGGCCCCAAGAGACCCAGTACTTC.

The chain links TRBV7-9 to TRBJ2-7; D not certain. Trimming pared 6 bases from V and 3 bases from J, leaving 15 bases between. The CDR3 consists of 14 residues. CDR1 and CDR2 from the germline V gene are SEHNR and FQNEAQ (reference sequence). The CDR3, as DNA: TGTGCCAGCAGGACGGCTGAAGGTGACTACGAGCAGTACTTC. It translates to CASRTAEGDYEQYF.

V is TRBV5-6 and J is TRBJ2-4; 9 bases match TRBD2. V gave up 3 bases and J gave up 2 bases; unmatched junction bases: 6. This CDR3 spans 16 amino acids. Germline CDR1 and CDR2: SGHDT and YYEEEE. In nucleotides, the CDR3 is TGTGCCAGCAGCTGGCGGGGGGGCCGAACCAAAAACATTCAGTACTTC. This codes for CASSWRGGRTKNIQYF.

The rearrangement links TRBV7-2 to TRBJ2-5; TRBD2 aligns across 8 bases. Germline CDR1 SGHTA, CDR2 FQGNSA. The ends lost 2 bases at V and 2 bases at J; junction bases unmatched: 7. The CDR3 is made up of 16 amino acids. For the CDR3, the DNA is TGTGCCAGCAGCTTAAGTGGCGGGGGGATTCAAGAGACCCAGTACTTC. Protein product: CASSLSGGGIQETQYF.

This chain joins TRBV7-2 and TRBJ2-7, with 9 bases fitting TRBD2. Germline V lookup: CDR1 SGHTA, CDR2 FQGNSA. Trimming at V came to 4 bases and at J to 2 bases, leaving 3 bases not matched to a gene. The CDR3 is made up of 14 amino acids. The CDR3 loop is CASSSTSGTYEQYF. CDR3 nucleotide sequence: TGTGCCAGCAGCTCGACTAGCGGAACCTACGAGCAGTACTTC.

The J gene is TRBJ2-5, the V gene TRBV5-1; D gene unclear. Between the trimmed V and J ends, which lost 0 bases and 4 bases, there was a span of 10 bases. CDR3 length: 14 residues. The germline V gene has CDR1 SGHRS and CDR2 YFSETQ. The CDR3 region has the DNA TGCGCCAGCAGCTTGGGGCGCCCCCCAGAGACCCAGTACTTC. Its translation is CASSLGRPPETQYF.

V gene TRBV6-6 combines with J gene TRBJ2-5; unclear D gene. V shed 2 bases and J shed 2 bases, with 15 bases lying between them. Per the germline V gene, CDR1 is MNHNY and CDR2 is SVGAGI (reference sequence). The CDR3 has 16 amino acids. The CDR3 nucleotides read TGTGCCAGCAGTTACGGCTCGGGCAGCCTTCAAGAGACCCAGTACTTC. This encodes CASSYGSGSLQETQYF.

The chain couples TRBV4-2 to TRBJ2-2, with TRBD1 matching 8 bases. Germline V gene data show CDR1 as LGHNA and CDR2 as YNFKEQ. The V segment lost 0 bases and the J segment 6 bases; nucleotides outside the gene matches: 12. The CDR3 spans 18 residues. This CDR3 reads CASSQEIIGQGNPGELFF. Written as DNA, the CDR3 is TGTGCCAGCAGCCAAGAAATTATCGGACAGGGTAATCCCGGGGAGCTGTTTTTT.

The chain carries TRBV4-1 and TRBJ1-1; D call uncertain. Trimming shortened V by 0 bases and J by 6 bases, and 2 bases separated the two germline ends. This CDR3 region has 11 residues. Germline CDR1 and CDR2: MGHRA and YSYEKL. CDR3 sequence (DNA): TGCGCCAGCAGCCAAGAGGCTGAAGCTTTCTTT. Translated, it gives CASSQEAEAFF.

The chain combines TRBV27 with TRBJ1-3; 7 bases are a match to TRBD1. Germline CDR1 reads MNHEY; CDR2 reads SMNVEV (reference sequence). The J segment lost 2 bases and the V segment lost 4 bases, leaving 2 bases of the junction unmatched. There are 14 residues in the CDR3. DNA for the CDR3: TGTGCCAGCAGTTCCCAGGGGGCTGGAAACACCATATATTTT. It is translated as CASSSQGAGNTIYF.

V gene TRBV5-6 combines with J gene TRBJ2-3; D gene unclear. V was clipped by 0 bases and J by 7 bases, with 3 bases between them. This CDR3 is 11 amino acids long. Germline-derived CDR1 and CDR2 are SGHDT and YYEEEE. The CDR3 DNA follows: TGTGCCAGCAGCTTGGCCTATACGCAGTATTTT. Protein sequence: CASSLAYTQYF.

V usage is TRBV7-2 and J usage is TRBJ2-5, with 7 nucleotides matching TRBD2. The CDR3 extends over 16 amino acids. Germline values: CDR1 SGHTA, CDR2 FQGNSA. The V gene end was trimmed by 1 base and the J gene end by 2 bases; junction bases not matched to a gene: 7. The CDR3 spells CASSLGVGGGQETQYF. CDR3 in DNA: TGTGCCAGCAGCTTAGGTGTTGGCGGGGGTCAAGAGACCCAGTACTTC. The full variable domain, with the rest looked up from reference TRBV7-2 and TRBJ2-5, is GAGVSQSPSNKVTEKGKDVELRCDPISGHTALYWYRQSLGQGLEFLIYFQGNSAPDKSGLPSDRFSAERTGGSVSTLTIQRTQQEDSAVYLCASSLGVGGGQETQYFGPGTRLLVL.

Worth noting for this clone: Other DNA sequences within the sample encode an identical CDR3. The chain carries TRBV29-1 and TRBJ1-1; no firm D call. Germline CDR1 SQVTM, CDR2 ANQGSEA. Between the trimmed V and J ends, which lost 1 base and 1 base, there was a span of 1 base. The CDR3 has 11 residues. CDR3 in amino acids: CSVEGNTEAFF. The CDR3 region has the DNA TGCAGCGTTGAAGGGAACACTGAAGCTTTCTTT.

This clone was counted a few times. The V gene is TRBV4-1, the J gene TRBJ1-2; no reliable D call. Germline V lookup: CDR1 MGHRA, CDR2 YSYEKL. This CDR3 comprises 15 residues. Trimming took 0 bases from V and 2 from J, leaving 10 bases between them. The CDR3 nucleotides read TGCGCCAGCAGCCAAGATGCGGTTCGGAACTATGGCTACACCTTC. Its translation: CASSQDAVRNYGYTF.

Here the CDR3 reads CASSLKYSTNYGYTF. CDR3 DNA: TGTGCCAGCAGCCTGAAGTACTCAACTAACTATGGCTACACCTTC. The chain recombines TRBV6-5 with TRBJ1-2; D gene uncertain. The CDR3 consists of 15 residues. Trimming took 6 bases from V and 0 from J, leaving 14 bases between them. The germline gives CDR1 MNHEY, CDR2 SVGAGI.

The chain has TRBV2 and TRBJ2-5; the match to TRBD1 covers 8 bases. Germline V gives CDR1 SNHLY, CDR2 FYNNEI. The V and J ends lost 4 bases and 4 bases, in that order; junction bases with no gene match: 8. This CDR3 contains 15 residues. CDR3 amino acids: CASSGAGGAGETQYF. DNA for the CDR3: TGTGCCAGCAGTGGGGCAGGGGGCGCGGGAGAGACCCAGTACTTC. Supplemented by reference TRBV2 and TRBJ2-5, the full variable domain reads EPEVTQTPSHQVTQMGQEVILRCVPISNHLYFYWYRQILGQKVEFLVSFYNNEISEKSEIFDDQFSVERPDGSNFTLKIRSTKLEDSAMYFCASSGAGGAGETQYFGPGTRLLVL.

Comment on this clone: The identical CDR3 is also encoded by other nucleotide sequences in the sample. V is TRBV6-5 and J is TRBJ1-2; no definite D call. Per germline, CDR1 MNHEY and CDR2 SVGAGI. Between the trimmed V and J ends, which lost 2 bases and 2 bases, there was a span of 6 bases. The CDR3 extends over 13 amino acids. CDR3 DNA sequence: TGTGCCAGCAGTTACGACGGGAACTATGGCTACACCTTC. It translates to CASSYDGNYGYTF.

The J gene is TRBJ2-1, the V gene TRBV5-1; D not certain. Between the trimmed V and J ends, which lost 1 base and 8 bases, there was a span of 7 bases. This CDR3 comprises 12 residues. Germline values: CDR1 SGHRS, CDR2 YFSETQ. CDR3 sequence reads: CASSLISYEQFF. DNA of the CDR3: TGCGCCAGCAGCTTGATTTCATATGAGCAGTTCTTC.

The rearrangement links TRBV5-1 to TRBJ1-1; 9 positions match TRBD1. Germline V gene sequence: CDR1 SGHRS, CDR2 YFSETQ. CDR3 length equals 20 residues. The ends lost 4 bases at V and 2 bases at J; junction bases unmatched: 21. The CDR3 here is CASSPTSKDRGRRLNTEAFF. CDR3 nucleotide sequence: TGCGCCAGCAGCCCAACATCTAAGGACAGGGGTCGACGTTTAAACACTGAAGCTTTCTTT.

This clone was seen a handful of times. V is TRBV11-2 and J is TRBJ2-7, with D unclear. Germline CDR1 SGHAT, CDR2 FQNNGV. The CDR3 runs to 14 residues. V was cut by 1 base and J by 3 bases, with 10 bases left in between. CDR3 in DNA: TGTGCCAGCAGCTTAGGTGTCGGTAGCTACGAGCAGTACTTC. Translated: CASSLGVGSYEQYF.

The sample holds a few counts of this clone. V gene TRBV10-3 combines with J gene TRBJ2-2, with TRBD2 identical over 13 bases. This CDR3 contains 16 residues. Germline V gene sequence: CDR1 ENHRY, CDR2 SYGVKD. The ends lost 7 bases at V and 7 bases at J; junction bases unmatched: 9. The CDR3 here is CAIKGTSGEGIGELFF. In DNA form, the CDR3 reads TGTGCCATCAAAGGGACTAGCGGGGAGGGCATCGGGGAGCTGTTTTTT.